This TCR beta chain stems from a study of shared clonotypes between healthy human individuals. In the original analysis: ImmunoSEQ gave junction-only sequences without quality scores, so filtering differed. Repertoires were generated with immunoSEQ multiplex PCR, while TCRdb's copy carries only in-frame clones and drops some. The DNA was the basis for D and trimming; V, J and clone size are from that table. The profile shows over 1.4 million clones, around 97% of them singletons. The V end was cut by 6 bases, the J end by 0 bases, with 9 bases between. CDR3 length: 15 amino acids. Germline V gene data show CDR1 as SGHNT and CDR2 as YENEEA. Only Caucasian adults living in Nashville, Tennessee made up the donor group. Researchers partitioned CD4+ cells into CD45RA+ naive and CD45RA-negative memory subsets.

The TCR originated in a young man in good health. The sample taken for sequencing was naive CD4+ T cells sorted from blood. The subset denotes: CD45RA+ positively selected. The chain carries TRBV11-3 and TRBJ2-6; the D gene is possibly TRBD1 (6 bases). The CDR3 is CASSQGGSGANVLTF. The CDR3 nucleotides are TGTGCCAGCAGTCAAGGGGGCTCTGGGGCCAACGTCCTGACTTTC.